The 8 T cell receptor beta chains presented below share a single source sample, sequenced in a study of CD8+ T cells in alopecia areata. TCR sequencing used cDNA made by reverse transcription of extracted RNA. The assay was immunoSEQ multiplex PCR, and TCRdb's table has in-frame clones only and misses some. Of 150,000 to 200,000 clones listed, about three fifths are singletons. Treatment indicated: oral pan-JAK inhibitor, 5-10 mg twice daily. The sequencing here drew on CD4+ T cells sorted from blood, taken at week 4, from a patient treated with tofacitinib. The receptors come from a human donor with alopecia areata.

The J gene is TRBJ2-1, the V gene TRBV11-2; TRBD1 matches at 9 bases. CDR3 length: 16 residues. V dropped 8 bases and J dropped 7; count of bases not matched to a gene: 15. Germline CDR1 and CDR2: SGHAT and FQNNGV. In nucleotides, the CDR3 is TGTGCCAGCGGCCCCCCCGGGACAGGGTTTTGGAATGAGCAGTTCTTC. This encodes CASGPPGTGFWNEQFF.

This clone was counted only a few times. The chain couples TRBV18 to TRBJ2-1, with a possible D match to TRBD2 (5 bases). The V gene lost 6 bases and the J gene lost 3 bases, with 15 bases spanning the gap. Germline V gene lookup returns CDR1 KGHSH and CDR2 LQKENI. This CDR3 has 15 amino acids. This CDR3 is CASSLNSGHYNEQFF. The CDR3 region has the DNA TGTGCCAGCTCCCTTAACAGCGGCCACTACAATGAGCAGTTCTTC.

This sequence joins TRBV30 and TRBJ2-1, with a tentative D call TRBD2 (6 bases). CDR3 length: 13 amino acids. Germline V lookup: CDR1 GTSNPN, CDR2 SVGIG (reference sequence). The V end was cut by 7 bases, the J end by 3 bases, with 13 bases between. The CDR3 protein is CAFRAGNYNEQFF. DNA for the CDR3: TGTGCCTTCCGCGCGGGAAACTACAATGAGCAGTTCTTC.

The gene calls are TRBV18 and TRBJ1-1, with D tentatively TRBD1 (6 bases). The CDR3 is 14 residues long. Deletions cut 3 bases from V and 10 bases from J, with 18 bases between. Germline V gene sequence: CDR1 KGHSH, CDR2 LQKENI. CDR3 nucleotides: TGTGCCAGCTCACCGCTCACGGGGGCTCAGGGAGCTTTCTTT. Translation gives CASSPLTGAQGAFF.

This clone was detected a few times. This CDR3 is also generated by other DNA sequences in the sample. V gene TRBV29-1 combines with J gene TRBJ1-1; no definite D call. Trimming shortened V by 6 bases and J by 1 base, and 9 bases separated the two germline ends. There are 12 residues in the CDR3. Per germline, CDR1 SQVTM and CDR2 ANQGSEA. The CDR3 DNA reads TGCAGCGTCGACCGGGGGAACACTGAAGCTTTCTTT. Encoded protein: CSVDRGNTEAFF.

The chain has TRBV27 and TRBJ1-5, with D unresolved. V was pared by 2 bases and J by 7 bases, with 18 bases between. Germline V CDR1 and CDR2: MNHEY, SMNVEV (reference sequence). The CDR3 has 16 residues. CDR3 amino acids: CASSLAGMREGQPQHF. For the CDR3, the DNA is TGTGCCAGCAGTTTAGCGGGGATGCGAGAAGGCCAGCCCCAGCATTTT.

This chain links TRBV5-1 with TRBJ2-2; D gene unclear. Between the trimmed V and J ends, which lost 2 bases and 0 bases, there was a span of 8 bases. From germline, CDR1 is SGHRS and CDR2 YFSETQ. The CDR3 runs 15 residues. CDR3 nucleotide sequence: TGCGCCAGCAGCTTCTCGACCACGAACACCGGGGAGCTGTTTTTT. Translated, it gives CASSFSTTNTGELFF.

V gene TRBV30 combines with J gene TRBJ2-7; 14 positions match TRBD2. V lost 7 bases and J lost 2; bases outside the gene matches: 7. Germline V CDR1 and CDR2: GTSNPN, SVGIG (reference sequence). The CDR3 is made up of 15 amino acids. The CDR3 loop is CALTPGLAGAYEQYF. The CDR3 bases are TGTGCCTTAACACCGGGACTAGCGGGGGCCTACGAGCAGTACTTC.